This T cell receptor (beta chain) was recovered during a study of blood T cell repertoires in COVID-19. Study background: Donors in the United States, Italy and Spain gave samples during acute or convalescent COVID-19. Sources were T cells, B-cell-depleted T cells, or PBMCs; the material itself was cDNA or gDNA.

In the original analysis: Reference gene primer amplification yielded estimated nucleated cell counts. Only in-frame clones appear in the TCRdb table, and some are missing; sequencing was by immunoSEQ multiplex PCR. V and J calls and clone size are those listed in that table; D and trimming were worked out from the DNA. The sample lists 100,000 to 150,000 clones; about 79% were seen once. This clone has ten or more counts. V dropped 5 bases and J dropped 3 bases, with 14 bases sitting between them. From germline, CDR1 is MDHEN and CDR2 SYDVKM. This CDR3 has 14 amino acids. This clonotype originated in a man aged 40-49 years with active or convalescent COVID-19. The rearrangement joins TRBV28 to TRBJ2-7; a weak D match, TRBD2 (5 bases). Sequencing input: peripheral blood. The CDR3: CASSHVEEDYEQYF. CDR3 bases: TGTGCCAGCAGTCACGTCGAGGAGGACTACGAGCAGTACTTC. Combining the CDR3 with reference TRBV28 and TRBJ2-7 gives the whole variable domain DVKVTQSSRYLVKRTGEKVFLECVQDMDHENMFWYRQDPGLGLRLIYFSYDVKMKEKGDIPEGYSVSREKKERFSLILESASTNQTSMYLCASSHVEEDYEQYFGPGTRLTVT.